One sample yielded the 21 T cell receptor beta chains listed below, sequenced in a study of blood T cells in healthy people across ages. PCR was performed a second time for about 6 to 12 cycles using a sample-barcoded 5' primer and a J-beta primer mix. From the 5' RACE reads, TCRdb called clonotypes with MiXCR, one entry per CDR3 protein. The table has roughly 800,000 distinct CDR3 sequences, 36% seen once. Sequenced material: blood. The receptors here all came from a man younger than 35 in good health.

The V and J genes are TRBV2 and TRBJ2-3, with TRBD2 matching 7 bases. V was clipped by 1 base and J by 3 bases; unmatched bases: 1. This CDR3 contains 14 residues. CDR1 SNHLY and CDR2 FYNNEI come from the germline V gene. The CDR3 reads CASSEDGGTDTQYF. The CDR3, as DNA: TGTGCCAGCAGTGAAGACGGGGGGACAGATACGCAGTATTTT.

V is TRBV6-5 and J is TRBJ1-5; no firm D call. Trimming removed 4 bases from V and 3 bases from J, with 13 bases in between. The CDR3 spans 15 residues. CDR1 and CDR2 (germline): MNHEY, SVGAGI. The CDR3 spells CASSSLLGPNQPQHF. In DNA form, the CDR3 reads TGTGCCAGCAGTTCCCTCCTCGGCCCCAATCAGCCCCAGCATTTT.

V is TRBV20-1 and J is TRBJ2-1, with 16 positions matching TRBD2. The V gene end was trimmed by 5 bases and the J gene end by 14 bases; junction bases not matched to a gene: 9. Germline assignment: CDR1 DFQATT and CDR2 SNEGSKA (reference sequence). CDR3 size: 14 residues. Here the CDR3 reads CSALPTGTSGGEFF. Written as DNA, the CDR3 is TGCAGTGCTCTGCCAACTGGGACTAGCGGGGGGGAGTTCTTC.

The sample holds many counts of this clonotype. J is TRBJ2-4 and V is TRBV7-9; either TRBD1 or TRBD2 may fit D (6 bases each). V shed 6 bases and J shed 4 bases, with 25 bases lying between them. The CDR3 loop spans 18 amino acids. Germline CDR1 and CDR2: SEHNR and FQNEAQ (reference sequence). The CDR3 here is CASSPRVTKGGQKNIQYF. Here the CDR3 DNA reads TGTGCCAGCAGTCCCCGAGTTACTAAGGGAGGACAGAAAAACATTCAGTACTTC.

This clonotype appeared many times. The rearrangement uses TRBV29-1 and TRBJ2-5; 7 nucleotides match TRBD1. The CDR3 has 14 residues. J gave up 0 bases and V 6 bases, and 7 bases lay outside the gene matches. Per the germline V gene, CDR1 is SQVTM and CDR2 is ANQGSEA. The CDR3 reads CSVQLGTDQETQYF. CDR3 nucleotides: TGCAGCGTACAACTCGGGACAGACCAAGAGACCCAGTACTTC.

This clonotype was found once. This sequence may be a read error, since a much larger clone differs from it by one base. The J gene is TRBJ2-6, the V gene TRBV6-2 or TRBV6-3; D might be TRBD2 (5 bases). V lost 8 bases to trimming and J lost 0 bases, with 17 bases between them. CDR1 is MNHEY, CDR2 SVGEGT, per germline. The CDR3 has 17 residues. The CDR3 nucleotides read TGTGCCAGCTCGGGAAGGCAAGGGAACTCTGGGGCCAACGTCCTGACTTTC. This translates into CASSGRQGNSGANVLTF.

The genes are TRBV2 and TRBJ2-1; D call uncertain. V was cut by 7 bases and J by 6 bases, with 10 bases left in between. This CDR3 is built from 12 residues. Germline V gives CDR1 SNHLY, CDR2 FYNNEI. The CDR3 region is CASKGFGNEQFF. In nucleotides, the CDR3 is TGTGCCAGCAAGGGTTTTGGCAATGAGCAGTTCTTC.

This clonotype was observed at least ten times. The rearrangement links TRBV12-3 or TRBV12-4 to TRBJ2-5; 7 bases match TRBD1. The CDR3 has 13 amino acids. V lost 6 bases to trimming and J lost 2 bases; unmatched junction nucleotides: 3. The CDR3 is CASRNRGQETQYF. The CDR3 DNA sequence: TGTGCCAGCAGGAACAGGGGACAAGAGACCCAGTACTTC.

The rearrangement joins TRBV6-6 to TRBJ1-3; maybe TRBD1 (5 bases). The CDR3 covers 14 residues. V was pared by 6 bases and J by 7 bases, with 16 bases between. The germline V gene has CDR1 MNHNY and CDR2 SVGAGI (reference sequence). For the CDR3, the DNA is TGTGCCAGCAGGGGAACAGGATCCGTTAACACCATATATTTT. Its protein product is CASRGTGSVNTIYF.

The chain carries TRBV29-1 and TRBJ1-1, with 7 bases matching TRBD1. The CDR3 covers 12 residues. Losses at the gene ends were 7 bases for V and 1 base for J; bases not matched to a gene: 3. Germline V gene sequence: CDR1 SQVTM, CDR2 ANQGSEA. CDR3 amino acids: CSDGTANTEAFF. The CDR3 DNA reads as TGCAGCGACGGGACAGCGAACACTGAAGCTTTCTTT. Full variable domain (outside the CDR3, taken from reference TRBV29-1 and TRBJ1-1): SAVISQKPSRDICQRGTSLTIQCQVDSQVTMMFWYRQQPGQSLTLIATANQGSEATYESGFVIDKFPISRPNLTFSTLTVSNMSPEDSSIYLCSDGTANTEAFFGQGTRLTVV.

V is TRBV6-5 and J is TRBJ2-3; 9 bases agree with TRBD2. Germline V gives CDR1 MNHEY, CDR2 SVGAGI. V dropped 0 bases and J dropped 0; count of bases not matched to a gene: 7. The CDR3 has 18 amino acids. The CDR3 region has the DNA TGTGCCAGCAGTTACTCCCAGGTAGCGGGGGCTAGCACAGATACGCAGTATTTT. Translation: CASSYSQVAGASTDTQYF.

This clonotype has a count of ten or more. As DNA, the CDR3 is TGCAGCGTTGAGGACCCAGGCCTCGCCTATGGCTACACCTTC. Protein: CSVEDPGLAYGYTF. The chain employs TRBV29-1 and TRBJ1-2; the D is unclear. Trimming stripped 3 bases from V and 4 bases from J, with 15 bases between. Germline V lookup: CDR1 SQVTM, CDR2 ANQGSEA. The CDR3 totals 14 residues.

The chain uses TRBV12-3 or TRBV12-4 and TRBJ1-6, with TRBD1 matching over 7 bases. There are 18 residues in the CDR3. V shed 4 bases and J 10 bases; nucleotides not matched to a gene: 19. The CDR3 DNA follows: TGTGCCAGCAGTTATTCAGGGGGGGCGTTTCCCGGGGAATCACCCCTCCACTTT. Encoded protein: CASSYSGGAFPGESPLHF.

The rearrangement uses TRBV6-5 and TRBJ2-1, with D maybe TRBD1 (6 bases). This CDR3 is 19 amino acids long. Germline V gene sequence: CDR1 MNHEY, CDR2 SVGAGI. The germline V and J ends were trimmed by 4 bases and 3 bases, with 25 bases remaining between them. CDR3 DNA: TGTGCCAGCAGTTTCGGGGTCAGGGGCCTTCCTGAATTCTACAATGAGCAGTTCTTC. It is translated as CASSFGVRGLPEFYNEQFF.

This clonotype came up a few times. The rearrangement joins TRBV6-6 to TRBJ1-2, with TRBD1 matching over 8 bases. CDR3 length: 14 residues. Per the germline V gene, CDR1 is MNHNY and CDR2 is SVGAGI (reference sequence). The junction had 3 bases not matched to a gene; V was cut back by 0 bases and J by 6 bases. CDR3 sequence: CASSYSVQGDGYTF. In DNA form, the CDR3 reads TGTGCCAGCAGTTACTCTGTACAGGGGGATGGCTACACCTTC.

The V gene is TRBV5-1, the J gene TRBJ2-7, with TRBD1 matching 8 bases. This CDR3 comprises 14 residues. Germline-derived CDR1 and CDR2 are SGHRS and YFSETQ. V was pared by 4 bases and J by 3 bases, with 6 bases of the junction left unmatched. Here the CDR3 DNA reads TGCGCCAGCAGCCCCGTACAGGGGGGCTACGAGCAGTACTTC. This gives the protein CASSPVQGGYEQYF.

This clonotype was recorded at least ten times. The CDR3 here is CASATTGADNEQFF. The CDR3 region has the DNA TGTGCCAGTGCTACCACAGGGGCGGACAATGAGCAGTTCTTC. V usage is TRBV12-3 or TRBV12-4 and J usage is TRBJ2-1; 7 nucleotides agree with TRBD1. Trimming cost V 9 bases and J 5 bases; bases outside gene matches: 10. This CDR3 spans 14 amino acids.

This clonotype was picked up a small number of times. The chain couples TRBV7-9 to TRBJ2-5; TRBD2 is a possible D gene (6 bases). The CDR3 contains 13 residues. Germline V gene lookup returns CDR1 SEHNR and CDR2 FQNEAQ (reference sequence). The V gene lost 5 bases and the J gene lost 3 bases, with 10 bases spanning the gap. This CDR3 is CASSGLTEETQYF. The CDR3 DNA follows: TGTGCCAGCAGCGGACTAACTGAAGAGACCCAGTACTTC.

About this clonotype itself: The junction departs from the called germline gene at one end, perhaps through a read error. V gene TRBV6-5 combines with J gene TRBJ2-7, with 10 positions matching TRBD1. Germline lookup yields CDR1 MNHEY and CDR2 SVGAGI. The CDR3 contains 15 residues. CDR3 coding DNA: TGTGCCAGCGGTTACTCAGGGGACAGGGGTTACGAGCAGTACTTC. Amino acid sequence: CASGYSGDRGYEQYF.

This CDR3 is CASGVRGSLYEQYF. CDR3 nucleotide sequence: TGTGCTAGTGGTGTCAGGGGCAGCCTCTACGAGCAGTACTTC. The chain is built from TRBV12-5 and TRBJ2-7; maybe TRBD1 (6 bases). The CDR3 covers 14 residues. V was trimmed by 5 bases and J by 3 bases, leaving 14 bases between them. Germline CDR1 is LGHNT and CDR2 is FRNRAP.

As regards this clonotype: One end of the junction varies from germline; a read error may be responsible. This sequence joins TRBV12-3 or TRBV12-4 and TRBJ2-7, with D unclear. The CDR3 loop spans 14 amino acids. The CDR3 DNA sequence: TGTGCCAGCAGAAGAGACGAGTTCTCCTACGAACAGTACTTC. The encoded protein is CASRRDEFSYEQYF.